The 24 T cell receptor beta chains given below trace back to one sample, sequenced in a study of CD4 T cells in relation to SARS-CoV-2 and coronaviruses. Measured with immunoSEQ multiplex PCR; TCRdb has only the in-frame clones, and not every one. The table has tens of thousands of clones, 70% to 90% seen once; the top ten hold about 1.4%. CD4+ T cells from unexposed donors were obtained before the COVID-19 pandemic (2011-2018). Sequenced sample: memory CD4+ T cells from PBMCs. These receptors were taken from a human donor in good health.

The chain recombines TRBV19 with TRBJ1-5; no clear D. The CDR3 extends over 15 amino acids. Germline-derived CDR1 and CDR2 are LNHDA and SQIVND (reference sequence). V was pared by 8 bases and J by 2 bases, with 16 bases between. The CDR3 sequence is CASSTVTGGNQPQHF. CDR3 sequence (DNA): TGTGCCAGTTCGACGGTAACTGGCGGCAATCAGCCCCAGCATTTT.

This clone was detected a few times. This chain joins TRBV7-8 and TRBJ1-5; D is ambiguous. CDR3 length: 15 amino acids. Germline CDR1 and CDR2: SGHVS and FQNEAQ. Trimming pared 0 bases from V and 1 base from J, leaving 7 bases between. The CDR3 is CASSLAGGSNQPQHF. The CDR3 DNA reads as TGTGCCAGCAGCTTAGCCGGCGGGAGCAATCAGCCCCAGCATTTT.

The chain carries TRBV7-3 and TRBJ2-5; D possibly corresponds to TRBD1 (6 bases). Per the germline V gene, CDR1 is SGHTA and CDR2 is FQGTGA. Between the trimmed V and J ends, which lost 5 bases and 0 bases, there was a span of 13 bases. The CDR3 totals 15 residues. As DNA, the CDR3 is TGTGCCAGCAGCAGGGGGACGTCGGACCAAGAGACCCAGTACTTC. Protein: CASSRGTSDQETQYF.

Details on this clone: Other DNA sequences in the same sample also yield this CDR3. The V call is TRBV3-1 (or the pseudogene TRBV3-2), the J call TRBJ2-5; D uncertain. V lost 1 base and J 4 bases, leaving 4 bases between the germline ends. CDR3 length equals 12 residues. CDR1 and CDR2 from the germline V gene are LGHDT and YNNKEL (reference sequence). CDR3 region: CASSQGGETQYF. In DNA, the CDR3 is TGTGCCAGCAGCCAAGGCGGAGAGACCCAGTACTTC.

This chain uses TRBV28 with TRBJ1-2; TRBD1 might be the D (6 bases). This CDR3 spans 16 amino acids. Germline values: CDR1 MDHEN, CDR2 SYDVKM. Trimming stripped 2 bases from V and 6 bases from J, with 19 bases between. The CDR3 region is CASSLARVVGADGYTF. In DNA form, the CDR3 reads TGTGCCAGCAGTTTAGCCCGTGTTGTGGGGGCTGATGGCTACACCTTC.

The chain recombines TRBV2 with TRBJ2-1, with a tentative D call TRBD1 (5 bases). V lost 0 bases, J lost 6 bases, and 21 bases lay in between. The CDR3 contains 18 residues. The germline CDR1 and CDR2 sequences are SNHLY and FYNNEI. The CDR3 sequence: CASSEALQGQGISNEQFF. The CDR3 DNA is TGTGCCAGCAGTGAAGCGCTTCAAGGGCAGGGAATCTCCAATGAGCAGTTCTTC.

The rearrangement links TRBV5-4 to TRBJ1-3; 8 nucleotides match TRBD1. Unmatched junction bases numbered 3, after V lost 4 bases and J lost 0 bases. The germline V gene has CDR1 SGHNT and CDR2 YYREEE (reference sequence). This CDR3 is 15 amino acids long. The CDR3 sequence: CASSRTGLSGNTIYF. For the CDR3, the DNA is TGTGCCAGCAGCAGGACAGGGCTCTCTGGAAACACCATATATTTT.

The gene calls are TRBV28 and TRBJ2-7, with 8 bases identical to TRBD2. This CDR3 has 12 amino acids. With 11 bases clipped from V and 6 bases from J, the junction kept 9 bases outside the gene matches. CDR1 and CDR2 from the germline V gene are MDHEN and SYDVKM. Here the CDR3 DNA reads TGTGCCTCGGGAGGGGAAGCTCGCGAGCAGTACTTC. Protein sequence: CASGGEAREQYF. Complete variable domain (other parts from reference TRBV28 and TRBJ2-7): DVKVTQSSRYLVKRTGEKVFLECVQDMDHENMFWYRQDPGLGLRLIYFSYDVKMKEKGDIPEGYSVSREKKERFSLILESASTNQTSMYLCASGGEAREQYFGPGTRLTVT.

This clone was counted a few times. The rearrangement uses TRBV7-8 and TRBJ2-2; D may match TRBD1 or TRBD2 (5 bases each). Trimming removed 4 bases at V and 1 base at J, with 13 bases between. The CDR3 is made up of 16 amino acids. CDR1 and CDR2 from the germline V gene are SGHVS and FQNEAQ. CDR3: CASSSQGGLNTGELFF. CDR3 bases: TGTGCCAGCAGCTCTCAGGGCGGGCTGAACACCGGGGAGCTGTTTTTT.

CDR3 residues: CASRRTGAVNTEAFF. CDR3 sequence (DNA): TGTGCCAGCAGACGGACAGGGGCGGTGAACACTGAAGCTTTCTTT. The J gene is TRBJ1-1, the V gene TRBV6-5, with TRBD1 identical over 9 bases. The CDR3 is 15 residues long. The germline CDR1 and CDR2 sequences are MNHEY and SVGAGI. J lost 0 bases, V lost 6 bases, and 5 bases had no gene match.

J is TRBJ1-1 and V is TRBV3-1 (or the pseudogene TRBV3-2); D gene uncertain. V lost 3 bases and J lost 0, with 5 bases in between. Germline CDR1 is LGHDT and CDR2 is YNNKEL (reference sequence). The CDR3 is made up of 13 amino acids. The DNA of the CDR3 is TGTGCCAGCAGCCAGTTGTTGAACACTGAAGCTTTCTTT. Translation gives CASSQLLNTEAFF.

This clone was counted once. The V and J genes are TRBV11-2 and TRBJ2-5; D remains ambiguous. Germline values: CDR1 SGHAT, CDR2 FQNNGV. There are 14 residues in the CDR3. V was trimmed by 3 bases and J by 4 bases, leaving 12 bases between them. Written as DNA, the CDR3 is TGTGCCAGCAGCTTTTCCGCACCGGGAGAGACCCAGTACTTC. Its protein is CASSFSAPGETQYF.

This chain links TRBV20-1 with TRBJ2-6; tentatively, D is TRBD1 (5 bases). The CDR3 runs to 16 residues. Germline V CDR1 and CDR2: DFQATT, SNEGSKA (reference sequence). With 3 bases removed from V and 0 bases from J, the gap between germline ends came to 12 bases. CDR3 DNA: TGCAGTGCTAGTGCAGGGATGAACTCTGGGGCCAACGTCCTGACTTTC. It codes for CSASAGMNSGANVLTF.

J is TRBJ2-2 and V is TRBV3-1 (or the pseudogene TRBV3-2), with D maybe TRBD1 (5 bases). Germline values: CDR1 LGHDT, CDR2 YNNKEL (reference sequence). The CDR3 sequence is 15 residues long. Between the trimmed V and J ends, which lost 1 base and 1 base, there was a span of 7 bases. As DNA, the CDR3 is TGTGCCAGCAGCCAAGCAGGGAAGAACACCGGGGAGCTGTTTTTT. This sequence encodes CASSQAGKNTGELFF.

CDR3 sequence: CASRDRVVYGYTF. The CDR3 DNA reads as TGTGCCAGCAGAGACAGGGTTGTCTATGGCTACACCTTC. This sequence joins TRBV6-5 and TRBJ1-2; 7 nucleotides match TRBD1. Unmatched junction bases numbered 5, after V lost 6 bases and J lost 4 bases. The V gene's germline CDR1 is MNHEY and CDR2 SVGAGI. This CDR3 is built from 13 residues.

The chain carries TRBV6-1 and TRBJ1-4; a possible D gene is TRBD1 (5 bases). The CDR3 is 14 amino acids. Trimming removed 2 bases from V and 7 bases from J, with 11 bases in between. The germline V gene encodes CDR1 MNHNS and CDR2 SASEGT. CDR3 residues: CASSEQGLAEKLFF. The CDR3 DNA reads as TGTGCCAGCAGTGAACAGGGATTAGCTGAAAAACTGTTTTTT.

CDR3 bases: TGCGCCAGCAGCGTAACGGACAGATCCGCGAACACCGGGGAGCTGTTTTTT. Its translation: CASSVTDRSANTGELFF. This chain connects TRBV5-1 to TRBJ2-2; a weak D match, TRBD1 (6 bases). The CDR3 is 17 residues long. CDR1 is SGHRS, CDR2 YFSETQ, per germline. Trimming removed 4 bases at V and 0 bases at J, with 16 bases between.

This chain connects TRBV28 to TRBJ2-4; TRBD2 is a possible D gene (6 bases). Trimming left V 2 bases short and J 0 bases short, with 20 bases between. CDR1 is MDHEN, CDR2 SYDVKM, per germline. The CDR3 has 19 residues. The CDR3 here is CASSLPRGGLGLAKNIQYF. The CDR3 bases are TGTGCCAGCAGTTTACCCCGTGGAGGGCTGGGACTAGCCAAAAACATTCAGTACTTC.

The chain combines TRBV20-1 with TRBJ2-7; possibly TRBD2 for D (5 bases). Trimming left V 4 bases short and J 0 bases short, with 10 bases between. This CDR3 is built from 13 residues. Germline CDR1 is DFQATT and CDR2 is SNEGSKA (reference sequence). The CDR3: CSANERSSYEQYF. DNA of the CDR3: TGCAGTGCTAATGAGCGGAGCTCCTACGAGCAGTACTTC.

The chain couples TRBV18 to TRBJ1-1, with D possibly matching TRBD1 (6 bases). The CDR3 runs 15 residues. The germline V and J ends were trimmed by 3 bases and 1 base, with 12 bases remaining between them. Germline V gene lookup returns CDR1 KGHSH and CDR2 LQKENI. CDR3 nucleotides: TGTGCCAGCTCACCGTTAGGACAGACGAACACTGAAGCTTTCTTT. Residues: CASSPLGQTNTEAFF.

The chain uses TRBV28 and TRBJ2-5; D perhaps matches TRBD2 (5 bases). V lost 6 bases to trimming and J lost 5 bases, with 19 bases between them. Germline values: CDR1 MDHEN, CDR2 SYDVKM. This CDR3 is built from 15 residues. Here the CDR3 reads CASSRTSRKGETQYF. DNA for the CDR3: TGTGCCAGCAGCCGTACTAGTCGGAAAGGGGAGACCCAGTACTTC.

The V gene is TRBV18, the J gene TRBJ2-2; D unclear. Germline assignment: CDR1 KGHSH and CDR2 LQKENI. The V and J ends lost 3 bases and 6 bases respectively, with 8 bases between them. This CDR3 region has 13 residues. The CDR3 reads CASSPLVAGELFF. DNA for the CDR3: TGTGCCAGCTCACCTCTGGTGGCCGGGGAGCTGTTTTTT.

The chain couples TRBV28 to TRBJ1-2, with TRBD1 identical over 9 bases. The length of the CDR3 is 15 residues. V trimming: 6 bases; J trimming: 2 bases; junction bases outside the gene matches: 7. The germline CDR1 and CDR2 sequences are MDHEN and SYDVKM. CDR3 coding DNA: TGTGCCAGCAGCCTTGGGACAGGGCAGAACTATGGCTACACCTTC. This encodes CASSLGTGQNYGYTF.

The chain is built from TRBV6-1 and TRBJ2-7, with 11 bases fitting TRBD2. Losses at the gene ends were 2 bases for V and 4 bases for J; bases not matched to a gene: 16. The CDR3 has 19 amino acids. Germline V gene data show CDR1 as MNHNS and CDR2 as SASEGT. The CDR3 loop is CASSEWNLAGGGSSYEQYF. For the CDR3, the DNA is TGTGCCAGCAGTGAATGGAATCTAGCGGGAGGAGGGAGTAGTTACGAGCAGTACTTC.